The 3 T cell receptor beta chains below come from one sample, sequenced in a study of blood T cell repertoires in COVID-19. Sequenced by immunoSEQ multiplex PCR; TCRdb stores in-frame clones only, minus some. Of around 140,000 clones in the sample, about three quarters were seen once. Input material: peripheral blood. The receptor set was obtained from a woman of 80 years or more with active or convalescent COVID-19.

This chain joins TRBV6-5 and TRBJ2-7; no firm D call. Looked up from germline, CDR1 is MNHEY and CDR2 is SVGAGI. The CDR3 totals 11 residues. Trimming removed 4 bases at V and 8 bases at J, with 9 bases between. CDR3 bases: TGTGCCAGCAGTTCTAAGTTGAAGCAGTACTTC. As protein: CASSSKLKQYF.

The table lists this clone with a few counts. This chain uses TRBV4-2 with TRBJ1-1; the D gene is possibly TRBD1 (6 bases). In germline, CDR1 is LGHNA, CDR2 YNFKEQ. This CDR3 is 14 amino acids long. Trimming took 1 base from V and 0 from J, leaving 6 bases between them. CDR3 loop: CASSQGDMNTEAFF. The CDR3 coding sequence is TGTGCCAGCAGCCAAGGGGACATGAACACTGAAGCTTTCTTT.

This clone was counted once. Other DNA sequences within the sample encode an identical CDR3. V is TRBV7-2 and J is TRBJ1-5; TRBD1 is a possible D gene (5 bases). The CDR3 contains 13 residues. Trimming cost V 6 bases and J 4 bases, with 10 bases left between them. Germline CDR1 and CDR2: SGHTA and FQGNSA. The CDR3 region is CASSPQGNQPQHF. The CDR3 DNA sequence: TGTGCCAGCAGTCCCCAGGGAAATCAGCCCCAGCATTTT.